This T cell receptor beta chain was obtained from a study of blood T cell repertoires in COVID-19. The repertoire was sequenced with immunoSEQ multiplex PCR; TCRdb's copy has only in-frame clones and lacks some. Of 160,000 or so clones in the sample, roughly 80% are singletons; the top ten hold under 0.75%. This CDR3 has 15 residues. The ends lost 6 bases at V and 4 bases at J; junction bases unmatched: 9. CDR1 is SGHDN, CDR2 FVKESK, per germline. The rearrangement links TRBV14 to TRBJ2-3; TRBD2 agrees at 8 bases. The sequence was obtained from a man between 60 and 70 years old with acute or convalescent COVID-19. Sequenced: peripheral blood. The CDR3 region is CASSPSGSRADTQYF. The CDR3 DNA follows: TGTGCCAGCAGTCCGAGCGGGAGCCGCGCAGATACGCAGTATTTT.